This TCR beta chain was sequenced for a study of T-cell reconstitution after alpha-beta-depleted transplantation in children. Study-wide points: Several hundred expanded graft clones reportedly supplied alpha-beta T cells about two months after transplant. Recipient T cells and thymic progenitors that survived gave rise to the high TCRbeta diversity observed at day 60 in some patients.

In the case of this clonotype: Its specificity is unknown.

Unique molecular identifiers were incorporated during preparation of the TCRbeta library. TCRdb reanalysed the PCR reads using MiXCR and keeps one entry per CDR3 protein. Among 70,000 or so distinct CDR3 sequences listed, around 9.9% were seen once. Sequencing was performed on PBMCs, taken before TCRalphabeta/CD19-depleted stem cell transplant. This sequence was found in a boy aged 5-17 years with acute myeloid leukemia, due to receive a stem cell transplant.

The CDR3 here is CASSFGQGAFEPQHF. The CDR3 DNA is TGTGCCAGCAGCTTCGGACAGGGGGCATTCGAGCCCCAGCATTTT. V and J are TRBV5-5 and TRBJ1-5; 11 bases agree with TRBD1. V was pared by 2 bases and J by 8 bases, with 6 bases of the junction left unmatched. This CDR3 comprises 15 residues. The germline gives CDR1 SGHKS, CDR2 YYEKEE (reference sequence).